This T cell receptor beta chain derives from a study of neurological immune-mediated disorders. Study observations and caveats: Subjects shared no identical expanded-clone CDR3 amino acid sequences, suggesting private TCR-beta repertoires in all groups. Whereas HTLV-1-associated myelopathy showed the most TCR clonal expansion, multiple sclerosis showed the least, with levels below those of healthy controls.

This clonotype was counted many times. The antigen is unknown. As for time point: longitudinal time-point 3. CDR3 size: 11 residues. V was cut by 4 bases and J by 7 bases, with 8 bases left in between. Looked up from germline, CDR1 is SGHTA and CDR2 is FQGNSA. Synthesis of cDNA used 5'RACE (with 10-nucleotide random UMIs). The output of every sequencing run exceeded 160 million TCR-beta sequences, derived from 15-18 subjects. MiXCR was run by TCRdb on the 5' RACE reads, yielding one entry per CDR3 protein. The table has around 97,000 distinct CDR3 sequences, about 10% seen once. This receptor was taken from a female donor with HTLV-1-associated myelopathy (HAM/TSP). The V call is TRBV7-2, the J call TRBJ2-7; D is perhaps TRBD2 (6 bases). Sequencing was done on a sample of PBMCs. CDR3 nucleotide sequence: TGTGCCAGCAGCTACGGGGGTGAGCAGTACTTC. Translated, it gives CASSYGGEQYF.